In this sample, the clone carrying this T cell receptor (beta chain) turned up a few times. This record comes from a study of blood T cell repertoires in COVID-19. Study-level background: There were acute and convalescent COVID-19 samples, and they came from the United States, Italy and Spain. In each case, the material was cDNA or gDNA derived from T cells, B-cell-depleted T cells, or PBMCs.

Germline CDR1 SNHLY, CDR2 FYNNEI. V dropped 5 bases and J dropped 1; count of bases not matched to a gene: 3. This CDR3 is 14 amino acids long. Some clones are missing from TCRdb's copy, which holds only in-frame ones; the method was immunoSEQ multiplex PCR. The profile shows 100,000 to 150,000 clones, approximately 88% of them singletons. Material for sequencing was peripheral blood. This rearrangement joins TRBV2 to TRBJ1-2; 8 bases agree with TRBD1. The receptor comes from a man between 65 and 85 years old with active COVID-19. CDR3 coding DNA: TGTGCCAGCAGTAGACAGGGGAGTAACTATGGCTACACCTTC. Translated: CASSRQGSNYGYTF.